Described below is a single TCR beta chain sequence and its context. This sample is part of a study of blood T cell repertoires in COVID-19. The data were produced by immunoSEQ multiplex PCR, yet TCRdb's version contains in-frame clones alone and is incomplete. The sample has around 100,000 clones, approximately 90% seen once. This CDR3 spans 15 amino acids. Per the germline V gene, CDR1 is MGHDK and CDR2 is SYGVNS. The V end lost 3 bases, the J end lost 0 bases, and 12 bases lay between the germline ends. The chain employs TRBV25-1 and TRBJ2-7; D may be TRBD2 (5 bases). The specimen sequenced was peripheral blood. This TCR was recovered from an elderly woman in a cohort sampled during active COVID-19. CDR3 coding DNA: TGTGCCAGCAGTGACCAGAAGCGGAGCTCCTACGAGCAGTACTTC. It specifies CASSDQKRSSYEQYF.